This is a list of T cell receptor beta chains from one sample in a study of graft-versus-host responses after intestinal transplantation. No antigen has been assigned to these receptors. Some clones are missing from TCRdb's copy, which holds only in-frame ones; the method was immunoSEQ multiplex PCR. The sample lists about 93,000 clones; 90% to 95% were seen once. Specimen: unstimulated CD8+ T cells sorted from spleen or lymph node cells, collected before intestinal transplant. The receptors originated from a human donor who received an intestinal transplant. CDR3s include the opening cysteine and the closing phenylalanine or tryptophan. The D gene is left open where the match is weak. Size is stated for part of the rows, as once, few or many counts, or as a class when the clone is expanded.

d_call j_call clone_size v_call cdr3_aa cdr3_nt
TRBD2 TRBJ2-3 - TRBV27 CASSLIGSGGASDTQYF TGTGCCAGCAGTTTAATAGGTAGCGGGGGGGCGTCAGATACGCAGTATTTT
- TRBJ1-1 - TRBV5-6 CASSLMGLREETEAFF TGTGCCAGCAGCTTGATGGGGCTTCGGGAGGAGACTGAAGCTTTCTTT
TRBD1 TRBJ1-5 - TRBV30 CACPQGADQPQHF TGTGCCTGTCCACAGGGGGCAGATCAGCCCCAGCATTTT
TRBD1 TRBJ1-5 - TRBV19 CASRMQGQGDQPQHF TGTGCCAGTAGAATGCAGGGACAGGGAGATCAGCCCCAGCATTTT
- TRBJ2-1 - TRBV27 CASRDSSSSYNEQFF TGTGCCAGCAGGGACAGTTCGAGCTCCTACAATGAGCAGTTCTTC
- TRBJ1-5 - TRBV19 CATTTGIQPQHF TGTGCCACCACAACAGGGATTCAGCCCCAGCATTTT
TRBD1 TRBJ2-5 - TRBV18 CASSTGERAETQYF TGTGCCAGCTCGACAGGGGAGAGGGCGGAGACCCAGTACTTC
- TRBJ1-6 - TRBV5-6 CASSLMTALGSPLHF TGTGCCAGCAGCTTGATGACAGCACTTGGGTCACCCCTCCACTTT
- TRBJ2-4 - TRBV7-9 CASSLEVSGLAKNIQYF TGTGCCAGCAGCTTAGAAGTTTCGGGATTAGCCAAAAACATTCAGTACTTC
TRBD2 TRBJ2-1 - TRBV13 CASSPSGRATGEQFF TGTGCCAGCAGTCCCAGCGGGAGGGCTACGGGTGAGCAGTTCTTC
TRBD1 TRBJ1-3 - TRBV19 CASSGSDRPSSGNTIYF TGTGCCAGTAGTGGGTCGGACAGGCCCTCCTCTGGAAACACCATATATTTT
- TRBJ2-2 once TRBV2 CASVRGTGELFF TGTGCCAGCGTAAGGGGCACCGGGGAGCTGTTTTTT
- TRBJ1-1 few TRBV2 CASSEAVGRATEAFF TGTGCCAGCAGTGAAGCCGTAGGGAGGGCGACTGAAGCTTTCTTT
- TRBJ2-7 - TRBV19 CASSISWGRYEQYF TGTGCCAGTAGTATAAGCTGGGGGAGGTACGAGCAGTACTTC
- TRBJ2-7 once TRBV7-3 CASSLISSDEQYF TGTGCCAGCAGCTTAATATCCTCGGACGAGCAGTACTTC
- TRBJ1-1 - TRBV4-1 CASSQRGGTEAFF TGCGCCAGCAGCCAGAGAGGGGGCACTGAAGCTTTCTTT
TRBD1 TRBJ1-2 - TRBV28 CASTRDREYGYTF TGTGCCAGCACTCGAGACAGGGAGTACGGCTACACCTTC
- TRBJ1-4 - TRBV2 CASSDGNGGKLFF TGTGCCAGCAGTGACGGAAACGGGGGAAAACTGTTTTTT
TRBD1 TRBJ2-7 - TRBV27 CASSPLLTGALYYEQYF TGTGCCAGCAGTCCACTCCTAACAGGGGCCCTTTACTACGAGCAGTACTTC
TRBD1 TRBJ2-7 - TRBV4-3 CASSQDLGQGYEQYF TGCGCCAGCAGCCAAGATCTTGGACAGGGATACGAGCAGTACTTC
- TRBJ2-3 - TRBV29-1 CSVERAGQNTDTQYF TGCAGCGTTGAAAGGGCTGGACAGAACACAGATACGCAGTATTTT
- TRBJ2-1 - TRBV7-7 CASSPEVSNEQFF TGTGCCAGCAGCCCGGAGGTCTCCAATGAGCAGTTCTTC
- TRBJ2-7 - TRBV27 CASSYASSYEQYF TGTGCCAGCTCCTACGCGAGCTCCTACGAGCAGTACTTC
- TRBJ2-1 - TRBV4-3 CASSLETNQEGQFF TGCGCCAGCAGCCTAGAGACAAACCAGGAGGGGCAGTTCTTC